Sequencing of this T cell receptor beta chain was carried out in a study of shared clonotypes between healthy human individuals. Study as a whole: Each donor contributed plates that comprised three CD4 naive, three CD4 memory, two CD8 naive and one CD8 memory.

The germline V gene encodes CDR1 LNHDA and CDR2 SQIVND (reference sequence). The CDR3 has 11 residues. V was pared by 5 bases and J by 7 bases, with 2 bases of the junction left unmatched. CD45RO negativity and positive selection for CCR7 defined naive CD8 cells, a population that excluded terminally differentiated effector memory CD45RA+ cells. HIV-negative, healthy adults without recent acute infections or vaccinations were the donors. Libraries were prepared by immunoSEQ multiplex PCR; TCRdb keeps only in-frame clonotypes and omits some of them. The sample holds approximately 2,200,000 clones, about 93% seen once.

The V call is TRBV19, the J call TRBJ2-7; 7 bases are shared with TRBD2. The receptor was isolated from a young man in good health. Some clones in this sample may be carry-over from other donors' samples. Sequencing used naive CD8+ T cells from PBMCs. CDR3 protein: CASSGAGEQYF. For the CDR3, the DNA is TGTGCCAGTAGTGGAGCGGGGGAGCAGTACTTC.